These 28 T cell receptor beta chains were all obtained from the same sample, sequenced in a study of cytomegalovirus exposure and HLA in healthy donors. The PCR ran on 60 Vbeta and 13 Jbeta primers. The data were produced by immunoSEQ multiplex PCR, yet TCRdb's version contains in-frame clones alone and is incomplete. The repertoire consists of some 150,000 clones, with around 88% occurring once and the leading ten covering more than 0.7%. Sequencing was performed on PBMCs. The receptors here all came from a woman aged 25 to 39 in good health and CMV-seronegative.

The rearrangement links TRBV27 to TRBJ2-7, with 10 bases fitting TRBD1. CDR1 and CDR2 (germline): MNHEY, SMNVEV (reference sequence). There are 14 residues in the CDR3. Trimming took 7 bases from V and 6 from J; bases not matched to a gene: 9. The CDR3 nucleotides are TGTGCCAGCATCGGACAGGGGGGTGGCGGCGAGCAGTACTTC. Its protein product is CASIGQGGGGEQYF.

V and J are TRBV6-1 and TRBJ1-1; D call uncertain. V was pared by 4 bases and J by 1 base, with 7 bases between. Germline V gives CDR1 MNHNS, CDR2 SASEGT. This CDR3 region has 13 residues. CDR3 residues: CASSVTRNTEAFF. CDR3 sequence (DNA): TGTGCCAGCAGTGTAACACGGAACACTGAAGCTTTCTTT.

This clone was counted between two and nine times. This CDR3 is CASKRERMSNQPQHF. CDR3 DNA: TGTGCCAGCAAGAGGGAACGGATGAGCAATCAGCCCCAGCATTTT. This chain links TRBV6-5 with TRBJ1-5; the D is unclear. In germline, CDR1 is MNHEY, CDR2 SVGAGI. CDR3 size: 15 residues. The V end was cut by 7 bases, the J end by 1 base, with 14 bases between.

The V call is TRBV28, the J call TRBJ2-4; D is unclear. Trimming took 6 bases from V and 0 from J, leaving 12 bases between them. The CDR3 runs to 15 residues. CDR1 is MDHEN, CDR2 SYDVKM, per germline. DNA of the CDR3: TGTGCCAGCAGCCCTAGAGAACTAGCCAAAAACATTCAGTACTTC. Residues: CASSPRELAKNIQYF.

The V call is TRBV2, the J call TRBJ2-7, with TRBD1 identical over 7 bases. Germline values: CDR1 SNHLY, CDR2 FYNNEI. J lost 5 bases, V lost 7 bases, and 5 bases had no gene match. CDR3 size: 12 residues. This chain's CDR3 is CASNRDRDEQYF. Written as DNA, the CDR3 is TGTGCCAGCAATCGAGACAGGGACGAGCAGTACTTC.

The chain combines TRBV15 with TRBJ1-3; D is uncertain. Trimming took 0 bases from V and 0 from J, leaving 18 bases between them. CDR3 length equals 19 residues. The germline CDR1 and CDR2 sequences are LNHNV and YYDKDF (reference sequence). CDR3 bases: TGTGCCACCAGCAGAGACCGGTCTCGTTTTAGGAGCTCTGGAAACACCATATATTTT. This gives the protein CATSRDRSRFRSSGNTIYF.

The rearrangement uses TRBV5-4 and TRBJ1-6, with D tentatively TRBD1 (5 bases). Trimming removed 5 bases at V and 9 bases at J, with 18 bases between. The CDR3 runs 15 residues. Germline loops: CDR1 SGHNT, CDR2 YYREEE (reference sequence). The CDR3 nucleotides read TGTGCCAGCAGAGGCATGGGGCAGAAGCTTTCACCCCTCCACTTT. Its protein is CASRGMGQKLSPLHF. Full variable domain (rest looked up from reference TRBV5-4 and TRBJ1-6): ETGVTQSPTHLIKTRGQQVTLRCSSQSGHNTVSWYQQALGQGPQFIFQYYREEENGRGNFPPRFSGLQFPNYSSELNVNALELDDSALYLCASRGMGQKLSPLHFGNGTRLTVT.

The rearrangement joins TRBV28 to TRBJ2-1, with TRBD2 as a possible D gene (6 bases). The germline gives CDR1 MDHEN, CDR2 SYDVKM. This CDR3 spans 13 amino acids. The ends were cut back, 7 bases at V and 8 bases at J, with 15 bases in the middle. The CDR3 DNA sequence: TGTGCCAGCACCAAGGGAGGCTTAGATGAGCAGTTCTTC. It translates to CASTKGGLDEQFF.

The gene calls are TRBV18 and TRBJ1-5, with D possibly matching TRBD1 (5 bases). The CDR3 length is 14 residues. Germline V lookup: CDR1 KGHSH, CDR2 LQKENI. Trimming removed 3 bases at V and 7 bases at J, with 13 bases between. The CDR3 DNA reads TGTGCCAGCTCACCTGTACAGGTAAACCAGCCCCAGCATTTT. It specifies CASSPVQVNQPQHF.

The CDR3 loop reads CASKPEGRGWAAEAFF. The CDR3 nucleotides read TGTGCCAGTAAACCGGAAGGCCGGGGGTGGGCAGCTGAAGCTTTCTTT. The V gene is TRBV19, the J gene TRBJ1-1; D is perhaps TRBD1 (5 bases). The germline V gene has CDR1 LNHDA and CDR2 SQIVND (reference sequence). The ends were cut back, 7 bases at V and 6 bases at J, with 24 bases in the middle. CDR3 length: 16 amino acids.

Comment on this clone: At one boundary the junction diverges from the germline segment, which might be a read error. Distinct nucleotide sequences in the sample also encode this CDR3. This chain connects TRBV2 to TRBJ1-4, with TRBD1 identical over 9 bases. CDR3 length: 15 residues. The germline CDR1 and CDR2 sequences are SNHLY and FYNNEI. The CDR3 sequence: CASSSNRGLSEKLFF. The CDR3 DNA follows: TGTGCTAGCAGTTCCAACAGGGGGCTAAGTGAAAAACTGTTTTTT.

As concerns this clone: A junction boundary mismatches the germline segment, possibly from a read error. Other DNA sequences within the sample encode an identical CDR3. This chain uses TRBV19 with TRBJ1-2; D gene uncertain. Germline V gives CDR1 LNHDA, CDR2 SQIVND (reference sequence). CDR3 size: 12 residues. The CDR3 region has the DNA TGCGCCAGTAGTATCCGGGGTGGAGGCTACACCTTC. Translation gives CASSIRGGGYTF.

The CDR3 loop is CASSEKLAGFNTQYF. The CDR3, as DNA: TGTGCCAGCAGTGAGAAACTAGCGGGGTTTAATACGCAGTATTTT. The chain carries TRBV2 and TRBJ2-3; 10 nucleotides line up with TRBD2. Germline trimming cut 3 bases from V and 7 bases from J; bases unmatched to any gene: 7. Germline V lookup: CDR1 SNHLY, CDR2 FYNNEI. The CDR3 sequence is 15 residues long. The variable domain in full, with the rest retrieved from reference TRBV2 and TRBJ2-3, is EPEVTQTPSHQVTQMGQEVILRCVPISNHLYFYWYRQILGQKVEFLVSFYNNEISEKSEIFDDQFSVERPDGSNFTLKIRSTKLEDSAMYFCASSEKLAGFNTQYFGPGTRLTVL.

V and J are TRBV6-5 and TRBJ2-2; TRBD1 matches 9 bases. Germline lookup yields CDR1 MNHEY and CDR2 SVGAGI. This CDR3 has 13 amino acids. V lost 6 bases and J lost 8; bases outside the gene matches: 4. Here the CDR3 reads CASRDRGVGELFF. CDR3 DNA: TGTGCCAGCAGGGACAGGGGTGTTGGGGAGCTGTTTTTT.

This clone was detected a few times. The gene calls are TRBV30 and TRBJ1-1, with D possibly TRBD1 on 5 matching bases. Trimming removed 4 bases from V and 8 bases from J, with 8 bases in between. CDR1 and CDR2 from the germline V gene are GTSNPN and SVGIG (reference sequence). CDR3 length: 10 amino acids. The CDR3 coding sequence is TGTGCCTGGACCCCAGGGGAAGCTTTCTTT. Its translation is CAWTPGEAFF.

The V and J genes are TRBV9 and TRBJ2-6, with TRBD2 identical over 8 bases. V gave up 6 bases and J gave up 0 bases; unmatched junction bases: 14. The CDR3 runs to 19 residues. CDR1 is SGDLS, CDR2 YYNGEE, per germline. For the CDR3, the DNA is TGTGCCAGCAACCCAGGTACTAGCGGACCACTCTCTGGGGCCAACGTCCTGACTTTC. Translated, it gives CASNPGTSGPLSGANVLTF.

This rearrangement joins TRBV7-7 to TRBJ2-5, with 7 nucleotides matching TRBD2. The CDR3 has 15 amino acids. Germline CDR1 SSHAT, CDR2 FNYEAQ (reference sequence). With 5 bases clipped from V and 3 bases from J, the junction kept 9 bases outside the gene matches. CDR3 region: CASSAHPAGEETQYF. The CDR3 DNA is TGTGCCAGCAGCGCCCACCCTGCGGGGGAAGAGACCCAGTACTTC.

The chain couples TRBV2 to TRBJ2-7; 7 bases agree with TRBD1. J lost 3 bases, V lost 6 bases, and 8 bases had no gene match. CDR1 is SNHLY and CDR2 is FYNNEI in the germline V gene. The CDR3 spans 14 residues. The CDR3 DNA reads TGTGCCAGCAGGGGGCTCAGGGGGAACTACGAGCAGTACTTC. Encoded protein: CASRGLRGNYEQYF.

CDR3 amino acids: CASSTPPGVGEKLFF. The DNA for the CDR3 is TGTGCCAGTAGTACCCCCCCAGGGGTGGGAGAAAAACTGTTTTTT. The rearrangement uses TRBV19 and TRBJ1-4, with D possibly being TRBD1 (6 bases). The germline CDR1 and CDR2 sequences are LNHDA and SQIVND (reference sequence). This CDR3 has 15 residues. V was pared by 4 bases and J by 8 bases, with 17 bases between.

The CDR3, as DNA: TGTGCCACCAGCTTCAACAGGGAAGGGCCCCAGCATTTT. It codes for CATSFNREGPQHF. This chain links TRBV15 with TRBJ1-5; tentative D call: TRBD1 (6 bases). From germline, CDR1 is LNHNV and CDR2 YYDKDF (reference sequence). The CDR3 consists of 13 residues. Trimming removed 5 bases from V and 9 bases from J, with 14 bases in between.

This clone was seen just once. The chain combines TRBV27 with TRBJ2-7; TRBD2 might be the D (6 bases). CDR1 MNHEY and CDR2 SMNVEV come from the germline V gene (reference sequence). V was cut by 5 bases and J by 3 bases, with 14 bases left in between. The CDR3 covers 14 residues. As DNA, the CDR3 is TGTGCCAGCAGTACTCGGAGGGGCGGCTACGAGCAGTACTTC. This translates into CASSTRRGGYEQYF.

This chain connects TRBV13 to TRBJ1-1; no firm D call. Germline assignment: CDR1 PRHDT and CDR2 FYEKMQ (reference sequence). This CDR3 spans 17 amino acids. Trimming removed 2 bases at V and 1 base at J, with 17 bases between. CDR3 bases: TGTGCCAGCAGCTTAAAAGCCCACCGCTTTCCGAACACTGAAGCTTTCTTT. It encodes CASSLKAHRFPNTEAFF.

V is TRBV28 and J is TRBJ1-5; D might be TRBD1 (5 bases). Trimming took off 2 bases at V and 11 bases at J, with 10 bases between the two ends. Per the germline V gene, CDR1 is MDHEN and CDR2 is SYDVKM. CDR3 length equals 12 residues. The CDR3 region has the DNA TGTGCCAGCAGTTTAATAGGGGAGGCCCAGCATTTT. Its protein product is CASSLIGEAQHF.

This clone has more than one count but fewer than ten. The J gene is TRBJ2-3, the V gene TRBV5-6; 7 bases line up with TRBD2. This CDR3 region has 12 residues. Germline V gives CDR1 SGHDT, CDR2 YYEEEE. J gave up 4 bases and V 7 bases, and 3 bases lay outside the gene matches. CDR3 residues: CASSGRADTQYF. Here the CDR3 DNA reads TGTGCCAGCTCAGGGAGGGCAGATACGCAGTATTTT.

As concerns this clone: Different DNA sequences within this sample yield the same CDR3. V and J are TRBV5-1 and TRBJ1-2; TRBD1 aligns across 8 bases. The CDR3 runs to 13 residues. V lost 4 bases, J lost 4 bases, and 3 bases stayed unmatched. Germline V gene sequence: CDR1 SGHRS, CDR2 YFSETQ. This CDR3 reads CASSRGQGYGYTF. CDR3 bases: TGCGCCAGCAGCCGAGGACAGGGCTATGGCTACACCTTC.

The rearrangement uses TRBV14 and TRBJ1-2; TRBD1 is a possible D gene (6 bases). This CDR3 comprises 15 residues. The germline V gene encodes CDR1 SGHDN and CDR2 FVKESK. V lost 4 bases and J 1 base, leaving 13 bases between the germline ends. The CDR3 DNA reads TGTGCCAGCAGCCGTTCCTCAGGGGTTAACTATGGCTACACCTTC. Amino acid sequence: CASSRSSGVNYGYTF.

The genes are TRBV9 and TRBJ2-2; tentative D call: TRBD2 (6 bases). The CDR3 length is 16 residues. Germline V gives CDR1 SGDLS, CDR2 YYNGEE. With 1 base removed from V and 4 bases from J, the gap between germline ends came to 14 bases. CDR3 loop: CASSVLSLGLTGELFF. DNA for the CDR3: TGTGCCAGCAGCGTACTCTCGTTGGGACTCACCGGGGAGCTGTTTTTT.

This chain uses TRBV4-3 with TRBJ2-1, with 11 bases matching TRBD2. Germline CDR1 LGHNA, CDR2 YSLEER. The trim removed 4 bases at V and 7 bases at J, leaving 6 bases unmatched. This CDR3 spans 15 amino acids. The CDR3 DNA is TGCGCCAGCAGCCTCACTAGCGGGGGACAAAATGAGCAGTTCTTC. Amino acids: CASSLTSGGQNEQFF.